The 29 T cell receptor beta chains given below trace back to one sample, sequenced in a study of T cells after posttransplantation cyclophosphamide. Method: immunoSEQ multiplex PCR; TCRdb's copy keeps in-frame clones and lacks some. The specimen has tens of thousands of clones, none found just once. The sample was PBMCs. These receptor sequences come from a man aged 50 or older in good health, CMV-negative, and a related stem cell transplant donor.

This clone has a count of ten or more. V is TRBV6-5 and J is TRBJ2-7, with a weak D call TRBD1 (5 bases). V was cut by 6 bases and J by 3 bases, with 9 bases left in between. Germline V gene data show CDR1 as MNHEY and CDR2 as SVGAGI. The CDR3 is 12 residues long. CDR3 residues: CASRTGFYEQYF. The CDR3 DNA follows: TGTGCCAGCAGAACAGGATTCTACGAGCAGTACTTC.

In its sample, this clone was seen a few times. The V gene is TRBV15, the J gene TRBJ1-2, with D hard to call. Germline assignment: CDR1 LNHNV and CDR2 YYDKDF (reference sequence). The CDR3 extends over 15 amino acids. V lost 0 bases, J lost 0 bases, and 8 bases lay in between. The CDR3 spells CATSREKATNYGYTF. CDR3 nucleotides: TGTGCCACCAGCAGAGAGAAAGCCACTAACTATGGCTACACCTTC. Looking up the rest from reference TRBV15 and TRBJ1-2 gives the full variable domain: DAMVIQNPRYQVTQFGKPVTLSCSQTLNHNVMYWYQQKSSQAPKLLFHYYDKDFNNEADTPDNFQSRRPNTSFCFLDIRSPGLGDTAMYLCATSREKATNYGYTFGSGTRLTVV.

This clone was counted at least ten times. This chain connects TRBV5-4 to TRBJ1-2, with 9 bases matching TRBD1. Trimming at V came to 7 bases and at J to 4 bases, leaving 8 bases not matched to a gene. This CDR3 region has 14 residues. CDR1 and CDR2 from the germline V gene are SGHNT and YYREEE (reference sequence). This CDR3 reads CASGGQGIPYGYTF. In nucleotides, the CDR3 is TGTGCCAGCGGAGGACAGGGGATCCCCTATGGCTACACCTTC.

The chain is built from TRBV30 and TRBJ2-5; TRBD2 agrees at 9 bases. CDR3 length: 18 amino acids. In germline, CDR1 is GTSNPN, CDR2 SVGIG (reference sequence). V shed 2 bases and J 4 bases; nucleotides not matched to a gene: 17. As DNA, the CDR3 is TGTGCCTGGAGTACTCCACAGTTAGCGGGAGAGCCCGGAGAGACCCAGTACTTC. Translating it yields CAWSTPQLAGEPGETQYF.

This clone was found many times. The chain combines TRBV7-9 with TRBJ2-2; tentatively, D is TRBD1 (6 bases). Germline CDR1 and CDR2: SEHNR and FQNEAQ (reference sequence). Between the trimmed V and J ends, which lost 5 bases and 2 bases, there was a span of 15 bases. The CDR3 has 16 amino acids. This CDR3 reads CASSPSRTVNTGELFF. CDR3 DNA sequence: TGTGCCAGCAGCCCTTCGAGGACAGTCAACACCGGGGAGCTGTTTTTT.

This clone showed up many times. The V and J genes are TRBV6-1 and TRBJ2-7, with 8 nucleotides matching TRBD2. Trimming at V came to 4 bases and at J to 2 bases, leaving 19 bases not matched to a gene. Germline CDR1 MNHNS, CDR2 SASEGT. The CDR3 is 19 amino acids. The CDR3 bases are TGTGCCAGCAGTGTAAAGGTTACTAGCGGCCTTCAATTAACCTACGAGCAGTACTTC. This gives the protein CASSVKVTSGLQLTYEQYF.

This clone was counted ten times or more. V and J are TRBV6-1 and TRBJ2-1; 11 bases fit TRBD2. The CDR3 sequence is 15 residues long. Germline values: CDR1 MNHNS, CDR2 SASEGT. With V trimmed by 2 bases and J by 4 bases, 1 base remained unmatched. The CDR3 coding sequence is TGTGCCAGCAGTGAAATAGCGGGGGGGTACAATGAGCAGTTCTTC. It translates to CASSEIAGGYNEQFF.

This clone was observed a few times. The chain has TRBV6-6 and TRBJ2-3, with D tentatively TRBD2 (6 bases). Trimming stripped 0 bases from V and 4 bases from J, with 11 bases between. CDR1 is MNHNY, CDR2 SVGAGI, per germline (reference sequence). This CDR3 region has 15 residues. CDR3: CASSYSKGLSDTQYF. CDR3 bases: TGTGCCAGCAGTTACTCGAAGGGACTCTCAGATACGCAGTATTTT.

In this sample, this clone turned up many times. The J gene is TRBJ2-7, the V gene TRBV14; D might be TRBD1 (6 bases). V was trimmed by 1 base and J by 3 bases, leaving 13 bases between them. CDR3 length equals 15 residues. The germline gives CDR1 SGHDN, CDR2 FVKESK. The CDR3 reads CASSQGTGYHYEQYF. CDR3 coding DNA: TGTGCCAGCAGCCAAGGAACAGGGTACCACTACGAGCAGTACTTC.

This clone was counted at least ten times. Other DNA sequences of this sample code for an identical CDR3. The rearrangement uses TRBV5-6 and TRBJ2-3, with TRBD2 identical over 8 bases. CDR3 length: 19 amino acids. With 0 bases clipped from V and 2 bases from J, the junction kept 14 bases outside the gene matches. Germline V gene lookup returns CDR1 SGHDT and CDR2 YYEEEE. The CDR3 DNA follows: TGTGCCAGCAGCTTGGGGACTAGCTGGTACGCGGCTTCCACAGATACGCAGTATTTT. Its protein is CASSLGTSWYAASTDTQYF.

This clone has ten or more counts. The J gene is TRBJ2-1, the V gene TRBV2; the match to TRBD2 covers 10 bases. Per germline, CDR1 SNHLY and CDR2 FYNNEI. V shed 6 bases and J 8 bases; nucleotides not matched to a gene: 7. This CDR3 has 14 residues. The CDR3 protein is CASSGTSVGYEQFF. CDR3 DNA: TGTGCCAGCAGCGGGACTAGCGTTGGGTATGAGCAGTTCTTC.

This clone was seen at least ten times. This chain links TRBV7-8 with TRBJ1-5; D is unclear. The CDR3 covers 14 residues. Trimming left V 1 base short and J 4 bases short, with 8 bases between. Germline CDR1 and CDR2: SGHVS and FQNEAQ. The chain's CDR3 is CASSLESGNQPQHF. The CDR3, as DNA: TGTGCCAGCAGCTTAGAGTCGGGAAATCAGCCCCAGCATTTT.

This clone was seen repeatedly, ten times or more. The V call is TRBV29-1, the J call TRBJ1-1; TRBD1 might be the D (5 bases). Germline V gene lookup returns CDR1 SQVTM and CDR2 ANQGSEA. The CDR3 length is 13 residues. Trimming stripped 4 bases from V and 6 bases from J, with 15 bases between. The chain's CDR3 is CSVGGPGLAEAFF. The CDR3, as DNA: TGCAGCGTTGGGGGCCCAGGGCTCGCTGAAGCTTTCTTT.

The chain uses TRBV5-1 and TRBJ1-2; D uncertain. Between the trimmed V and J ends, which lost 7 bases and 7 bases, there was a span of 17 bases. The CDR3 covers 13 residues. Per the germline V gene, CDR1 is SGHRS and CDR2 is YFSETQ. CDR3 protein: CASHTGRRSGYTF. The CDR3 region has the DNA TGCGCCAGCCATACCGGGAGGCGGAGTGGCTACACCTTC.

This clone showed up many times. The V and J genes are TRBV7-3 and TRBJ1-1; D unclear. The CDR3 totals 14 residues. Trimming took 1 base from V and 3 from J, leaving 9 bases between them. Germline V gives CDR1 SGHTA, CDR2 FQGTGA. The CDR3 DNA is TGTGCCAGCAGCTTAAGTTACCGGGACACTGAAGCTTTCTTT. Its translation: CASSLSYRDTEAFF.

This clone showed up many times. The rearrangement links TRBV6-5 to TRBJ1-4; D not resolved. Germline values: CDR1 MNHEY, CDR2 SVGAGI. This CDR3 is 16 amino acids long. V lost 3 bases to trimming and J lost 0 bases, with 11 bases between them. The CDR3 reads CASSYQASTTNEKLFF. In DNA form, the CDR3 reads TGTGCCAGCAGTTATCAGGCATCTACAACTAATGAAAAACTGTTTTTT.

This clone was counted at least ten times. The chain is built from TRBV7-9 and TRBJ1-1, with 7 bases lining up with TRBD1. The CDR3 sequence is 15 residues long. Per germline, CDR1 SEHNR and CDR2 FQNEAQ (reference sequence). V shed 3 bases, J shed 3 bases, and the junction held 7 bases outside the gene matches. The CDR3, as DNA: TGTGCCAGCAGCTTGGATACAGGGGCTGACACTGAAGCTTTCTTT. Translation: CASSLDTGADTEAFF.

V gene TRBV7-9 combines with J gene TRBJ2-5; TRBD2 matches 14 bases. The CDR3 is 18 residues long. V lost 0 bases and J lost 4; bases outside the gene matches: 7. In germline, CDR1 is SEHNR, CDR2 FQNEAQ (reference sequence). Written as DNA, the CDR3 is TGTGCCAGCAGCTTAGCGGGACTAGCGGGGGCCTCCGGAGAGACCCAGTACTTC. This sequence encodes CASSLAGLAGASGETQYF.

This clone was picked up many times. The rearrangement joins TRBV10-3 to TRBJ1-1, with D unclear. The ends were cut back, 5 bases at V and 0 bases at J, with 16 bases in the middle. The V gene's germline CDR1 is ENHRY and CDR2 SYGVKD. The CDR3 length is 16 residues. CDR3 residues: CAISKASYSLNTEAFF. CDR3 nucleotides: TGTGCCATCAGTAAAGCCAGCTACAGCCTGAACACTGAAGCTTTCTTT.

This clone was picked up many times. The chain links TRBV10-2 to TRBJ2-2, with D perhaps TRBD2 (6 bases). Germline assignment: CDR1 WSHSY and CDR2 SAAADI. The CDR3 has 15 residues. Trimming pared 5 bases from V and 4 bases from J, leaving 14 bases between. The DNA of the CDR3 is TGCGCCAGCAGTTTAGCAGGAGGGTTCACCGGGGAGCTGTTTTTT. Translation: CASSLAGGFTGELFF.

The sample holds many counts of this clone. J is TRBJ2-2 and V is TRBV5-6, with 11 nucleotides matching TRBD1. The ends lost 4 bases at V and 4 bases at J; junction bases unmatched: 3. CDR1 SGHDT and CDR2 YYEEEE come from the germline V gene. The CDR3 length is 15 residues. The CDR3 reads CASSRTGGFTGELFF. In DNA form, the CDR3 reads TGTGCCAGCAGCCGGACAGGGGGCTTCACCGGGGAGCTGTTTTTT.

This clone was observed a handful of times. Other DNA variants within this sample encode the same CDR3. The chain joins TRBV20-1 to TRBJ2-7, with D tentatively TRBD2 (6 bases). Germline CDR1 reads DFQATT; CDR2 reads SNEGSKA (reference sequence). This CDR3 contains 11 residues. Trimming took off 1 base at V and 6 bases at J, with 7 bases between the two ends. The chain's CDR3 is CSARGAGEQYF. The CDR3 DNA reads as TGCAGTGCTAGAGGAGCGGGCGAGCAGTACTTC.

This clone showed up many times. The gene calls are TRBV10-3 and TRBJ1-1; the match to TRBD1 covers 7 bases. V was pared by 0 bases and J by 5 bases, with 6 bases of the junction left unmatched. The CDR3 consists of 15 residues. Per germline, CDR1 ENHRY and CDR2 SYGVKD. The CDR3 is CAISESRDRGTEAFF. The CDR3 nucleotides read TGTGCCATCAGTGAGTCGAGGGACAGAGGAACTGAAGCTTTCTTT.

The sample holds many counts of this clone. The chain couples TRBV29-1 to TRBJ1-5, with D perhaps matching TRBD1 (5 bases). Germline loops: CDR1 SQVTM, CDR2 ANQGSEA. V was pared by 0 bases and J by 5 bases, with 14 bases between. The CDR3 contains 15 residues. The CDR3 region has the DNA TGCAGCGTTGAAGAGGGGGACTTACGGTATCAGCCCCAGCATTTT. Its protein product is CSVEEGDLRYQPQHF. Using reference TRBV29-1 and TRBJ1-5 for the parts outside the CDR3, the full variable domain is SAVISQKPSRDICQRGTSLTIQCQVDSQVTMMFWYRQQPGQSLTLIATANQGSEATYESGFVIDKFPISRPNLTFSTLTVSNMSPEDSSIYLCSVEEGDLRYQPQHFGDGTRLSIL.

V usage is TRBV30 and J usage is TRBJ2-1; 15 bases map to TRBD2. V was pared by 2 bases and J by 12 bases, with 8 bases of the junction left unmatched. The CDR3 has 15 residues. Germline lookup yields CDR1 GTSNPN and CDR2 SVGIG (reference sequence). The CDR3 coding sequence is TGTGCCTGGAGTCTTGGACTAGCGGGAGGGCCACGGCAGTTCTTC. Translated: CAWSLGLAGGPRQFF.

This clone occurred many times. The chain has TRBV2 and TRBJ2-6; D not resolved. With 4 bases removed from V and 0 bases from J, the gap between germline ends came to 4 bases. The length of the CDR3 is 14 residues. Germline V CDR1 and CDR2: SNHLY, FYNNEI. The CDR3 is CASSASSGANVLTF. The CDR3 nucleotides are TGTGCCAGCAGTGCCAGCTCTGGGGCCAACGTCCTGACTTTC.

CDR3 coding DNA: TGTGCCATCAGTGTGGCGGGACAGGGTGGCCACGAGCAGTACTTC. It specifies CAISVAGQGGHEQYF. This chain links TRBV10-3 with TRBJ2-5; 9 nucleotides match TRBD1. The J call may be incorrect, as the DNA end agrees better with TRBJ2-7. The CDR3 has 15 amino acids. From germline, CDR1 is ENHRY and CDR2 SYGVKD.

This clone was found many times. The V gene is TRBV6-4, the J gene TRBJ2-1, with 7 bases lining up with TRBD2. Germline loops: CDR1 MRHNA, CDR2 SNTAGT. This CDR3 has 14 residues. Trimming cost V 2 bases and J 8 bases; bases outside gene matches: 6. The CDR3, as DNA: TGTGCCAGCAGTGACGCCGGGGGGAGCGATGAGCAGTTCTTC. It translates to CASSDAGGSDEQFF.

This clone appeared many times. This chain uses TRBV27 with TRBJ2-1; tentative D call: TRBD1 (6 bases). The CDR3 loop spans 15 amino acids. The V and J ends lost 3 bases and 7 bases respectively, with 16 bases between them. The germline V gene has CDR1 MNHEY and CDR2 SMNVEV (reference sequence). The CDR3 nucleotides are TGTGCCAGCAGTTTGGCCTATGGCAGGGGTAATGAGCAGTTCTTC. Amino acids: CASSLAYGRGNEQFF.